This TCR beta chain was captured in a study of cytomegalovirus exposure and HLA in healthy donors. Study-level results: Judged likely to be a sequencing artifact was a cluster of highly shared sequence variants. Near-uniform donor sequencing depth was presumed by presence/absence analyses. Reports indicated that the classifier achieved high specificity and sensitivity in diagnosing cytomegalovirus status.

Primers: 60 Vbeta forward and 13 Jbeta reverse. Only in-frame clones appear in the TCRdb table, and some are missing; sequencing was by immunoSEQ multiplex PCR. The table lists some 120,000 clones, 70% of them singletons, with approximately 9.4% in the top ten. A remark on this clone: Its antigen remains unknown.

Trimming took 3 bases from V and 0 from J, leaving 3 bases between them. Germline CDR1 is KGHSH and CDR2 is LQKENI. The CDR3 extends over 13 amino acids. The sample comprised PBMCs. This clonotype was obtained from a man aged 25 to 40 in good health and CMV-seropositive. The rearrangement links TRBV18 to TRBJ1-5; D not certain. The CDR3 protein is CASSPNSNQPQHF. The DNA of the CDR3 is TGTGCCAGCTCACCCAATAGCAATCAGCCCCAGCATTTT.